These T cell receptor beta chains were read from a single sample in a study of regulatory T cells in long-lasting Graves disease. TCRdb used MiXCR to reprocess the multiplex PCR reads, holding one entry per CDR3 protein. The table lists 350,000 to 450,000 distinct CDR3 sequences, roughly 23% of them singletons, with 25% to 30% in the top ten. Sequencing was performed on peripheral blood mononuclear cells (PBMCs), taken when the disease was refractory, from a patient treated with antithyroid drugs. The receptor source for this set is a woman aged 35 to 49 with Graves disease. CDR3s include the opening cysteine and the closing phenylalanine or tryptophan. A D gene is named only where the DNA matches it firmly. Clone size, where shown, is once, few, many, or a class for clones that have expanded.

TRBV29-1,NA,TRBJ2-2,NA,CSVEFQETTGELFF,TGCAGCGTTGAATTCCAGGAGACGACCGGGGAGCTGTTTTTT
TRBV25-1,TRBD1,TRBJ2-5,few,CASSADRVQETQYF,TGTGCCAGCAGTGCGGACAGGGTCCAAGAGACCCAGTACTTC
TRBV27,NA,TRBJ1-5,few,CASSANYEVGNQPQHF,TGTGCCAGCAGTGCTAATTACGAGGTTGGCAATCAGCCCCAGCATTTT
TRBV25-1,NA,TRBJ2-7,many,CASRPGDSNYEQYF,TGTGCCAGCAGACCGGGGGACAGTAACTACGAGCAGTACTTC
TRBV19,NA,TRBJ1-5,NA,CASSIVGGNQPQHF,TGTGCCAGTAGTATTGTGGGAGGCAATCAGCCCCAGCATTTT
TRBV5-1,NA,TRBJ2-7,NA,CASSLAGGVASYEQYF,TGCGCCAGCAGCTTGGCTGGAGGGGTTGCGTCCTACGAGCAGTACTTC
TRBV6-2/TRBV6-3,NA,TRBJ1-4,NA,CASSEPGAGGLFF,TGTGCCAGCAGTGAGCCCGGGGCTGGGGGACTGTTTTTT
TRBV20-1,NA,TRBJ2-4,few,CSASEEDLFRLAKNIQYF,TGCAGTGCTAGCGAGGAGGATCTTTTTAGGCTAGCCAAAAACATTCAGTACTTC
TRBV4-2,TRBD1,TRBJ2-7,few,CASSQDTGQGGEQYF,TGTGCCAGCAGCCAAGATACGGGACAGGGCGGCGAGCAGTACTTC
TRBV6-1,TRBD1,TRBJ1-6,many,CASGRDRGDSPLHF,TGTGCCAGTGGCCGGGACAGGGGTGATTCACCCCTCCACTTT
TRBV25-1,NA,TRBJ1-5,NA,CASSEAGSNQPQHF,TGTGCCAGCAGTGAGGCAGGCTCAAATCAGCCCCAGCATTTT
TRBV6-2/TRBV6-3,TRBD2,TRBJ2-7,few,CASSWGGYDEQYF,TGTGCCAGCAGTTGGGGGGGTTACGACGAGCAGTACTTC
TRBV7-7,TRBD1,TRBJ2-7,NA,CASSNTGGEQYF,TGTGCTAGCAGCAACACAGGGGGCGAGCAGTACTTC
TRBV24-1,TRBD2,TRBJ2-1,NA,CATSDPRTSGSDEQFF,TGTGCCACCAGTGATCCCCGGACTAGCGGGAGTGATGAGCAGTTCTTC
TRBV6-2/TRBV6-3,TRBD1,TRBJ2-7,few,CASSSPRGQGVAYEQYF,TGTGCCAGCAGTTCGCCAAGGGGACAGGGGGTGGCCTACGAGCAGTACTTC
TRBV6-1,TRBD2,TRBJ2-3,many,CASSRGLAVGYTDTQYF,TGTGCCAGCAGCCGGGGACTAGCGGTGGGGTACACAGATACGCAGTATTTT
TRBV20-1,NA,TRBJ1-5,many,CSAPTGTSNQPQHF,TGCAGTGCCCCAACCGGTACAAGCAATCAGCCCCAGCATTTT
TRBV28,TRBD1,TRBJ1-4,many,CASSDSGTAEKLFF,TGTGCCAGCAGTGATTCCGGGACAGCAGAAAAACTGTTTTTT
TRBV28,NA,TRBJ2-1,many,CAVGPWDEQFF,TGTGCGGTGGGACCGTGGGATGAGCAGTTCTTC
TRBV28,NA,TRBJ2-2,many,CASSFGVKELFF,TGTGCCAGCAGTTTCGGTGTGAAGGAGCTGTTTTTT
TRBV28,TRBD2,TRBJ2-1,few,CASSLSLAGGFREQFF,TGTGCCAGCAGTTTGTCACTAGCGGGAGGGTTCCGTGAGCAGTTCTTC
TRBV5-6,NA,TRBJ2-5,many,CASSRRLTQYF,TGTGCCAGCAGCCGACGGTTGACCCAGTACTTC
TRBV6-4,TRBD2,TRBJ2-1,NA,CASSRLAGANEQFF,TGTGCCAGCAGTAGACTAGCGGGAGCCAATGAGCAGTTCTTC
TRBV2,NA,TRBJ2-1,NA,CASSPGVLNEQFF,TGTGCCAGCAGTCCTGGGGTCTTGAATGAGCAGTTCTTC
TRBV12-3/TRBV12-4,TRBD1,TRBJ1-1,many,CASSLGQGDTEAFF,TGTGCCAGCAGCCTGGGACAGGGGGACACTGAAGCTTTCTTT
TRBV7-2,NA,TRBJ1-5,few,CASSLADSPNQPQHF,TGTGCCAGCAGCTTAGCGGACAGTCCAAATCAGCCCCAGCATTTT
TRBV5-6,NA,TRBJ2-5,NA,CASSLERVQETQYF,TGTGCCAGCAGCTTGGAAAGGGTCCAAGAGACCCAGTACTTC